The clone carrying this T cell receptor beta chain came up once. What it recognizes is unknown. The sample originates from a study of OX40 agonist ivuxolimab in advanced cancers. Overall study context: Dose-escalation subjects each had hepatocellular carcinoma, melanoma, renal cell or head and neck cancer. Study-wide findings and caveats: CD4+ and CD8+ blood T cells expanded clonally by week 6 at 0.1 to 3.0 mg/kg. Part of the nonresponder group also had normalized T-cell clonal expansion that was low. The average count of expanded clones was higher among CD8+ T cells than among CD4+.

The data were produced by immunoSEQ multiplex PCR, yet TCRdb's version contains in-frame clones alone and is incomplete. The repertoire holds around 15,000 clones, with 70% to 90% as singletons. This TCR derives from an adult with an advanced solid tumor such as melanoma, head and neck, liver or kidney cancer. The input for sequencing was CD4+ or CD8+ T cells sorted from blood, taken in a trial of the OX40 agonist ivuxolimab.

The chain's CDR3 is CASSVEAGRTQFF. CDR3 bases: TGTGCCAGCAGTGTAGAGGCCGGGCGGACTCAGTTCTTC. J is TRBJ2-1 and V is TRBV2, with D possibly matching TRBD2 (5 bases). The ends were cut back, 4 bases at V and 13 bases at J, with 17 bases in the middle. The CDR3 consists of 13 residues. Germline V CDR1 and CDR2: SNHLY, FYNNEI. The full variable domain, with the rest looked up from reference TRBV2 and TRBJ2-1, is EPEVTQTPSHQVTQMGQEVILRCVPISNHLYFYWYRQILGQKVEFLVSFYNNEISEKSEIFDDQFSVERPDGSNFTLKIRSTKLEDSAMYFCASSVEAGRTQFFGPGTRLTVL.